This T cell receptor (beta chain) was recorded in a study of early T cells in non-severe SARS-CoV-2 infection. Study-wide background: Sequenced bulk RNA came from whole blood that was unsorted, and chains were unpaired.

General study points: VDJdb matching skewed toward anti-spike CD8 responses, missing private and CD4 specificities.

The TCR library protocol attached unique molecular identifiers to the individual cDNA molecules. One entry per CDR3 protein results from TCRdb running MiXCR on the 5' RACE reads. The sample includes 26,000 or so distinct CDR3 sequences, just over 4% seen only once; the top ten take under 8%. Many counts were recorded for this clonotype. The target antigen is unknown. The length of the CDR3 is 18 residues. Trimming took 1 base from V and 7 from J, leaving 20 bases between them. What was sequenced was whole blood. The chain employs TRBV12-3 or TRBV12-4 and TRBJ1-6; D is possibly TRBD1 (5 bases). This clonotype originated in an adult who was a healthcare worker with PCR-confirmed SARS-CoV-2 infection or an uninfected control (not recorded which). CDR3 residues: CASSLGIGADFWNSPLHF. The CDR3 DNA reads TGTGCCAGCAGTTTAGGAATCGGGGCAGACTTTTGGAATTCACCCCTCCACTTT.